This is a list of T cell receptor beta chains from one sample in a study of PD-L1 blockade in urothelial cancer. Assay: immunoSEQ multiplex PCR; the TCRdb copy retains only in-frame clones and omits some. The sample yields 120,000 or so clones, 86% seen once. The starting material was PBMCs, obtained around atezolizumab (anti-PD-L1) treatment. The source of these receptors is a man aged 50 to 60 with urothelial cancer. Each CDR3 is given with its conserved first and last residue. A D gene is named only where the DNA matches it firmly.

j_call	d_call	v_call	cdr3_aa	cdr3_nt
TRBJ1-1	.	TRBV5-6	CASSLDLTREAFF	TGTGCCAGCAGCTTGGATTTAACGAGGGAAGCTTTCTTT
TRBJ1-1	TRBD1	TRBV18	CASSPTGTTEAFF	TGTGCCAGCTCCCCGACAGGGACCACTGAAGCTTTCTTT
TRBJ2-2	TRBD2	TRBV19	CASSIERLAGVGELFF	TGTGCCAGTAGTATAGAGAGACTAGCAGGAGTCGGGGAGCTGTTTTTT
TRBJ1-6	.	TRBV5-1	CASSLPTGSSNSPLHF	TGCGCCAGCAGCCTTCCCACAGGGAGTTCTAATTCACCCCTCCACTTT
TRBJ1-2	.	TRBV4-2	CASSQDSDYGYTF	TGTGCCAGCAGCCAAGACTCTGACTATGGCTACACCTTC
TRBJ2-3	TRBD2	TRBV6-5	CASSYSGRGPDTQYF	TGTGCCAGCAGTTACTCGGGGAGGGGCCCAGATACGCAGTATTTT
TRBJ2-1	TRBD2	TRBV5-6	CASSRLAGDYNEQFF	TGTGCCAGCAGCCGACTAGCGGGAGACTACAATGAGCAGTTCTTC
TRBJ2-5	TRBD2	TRBV2	CASSVAGGPSETQYF	TGTGCCAGCAGTGTTGCGGGAGGGCCCTCGGAGACCCAGTACTTC
TRBJ1-5	TRBD1	TRBV19	CASEGQGYQPQHF	TGTGCCAGTGAGGGACAGGGCTATCAGCCCCAGCATTTT
TRBJ2-1	TRBD2	TRBV15	CATSRGLAGSNEQFF	TGTGCCACCAGCAGAGGACTAGCGGGATCTAATGAGCAGTTCTTC